This TCR beta chain was sequenced for a study of early T cells in non-severe SARS-CoV-2 infection. Study overall: Sequencing used unsorted whole-blood bulk RNA, so chains lack pairing. Study-wide findings and caveats: VDJdb matching, biased toward anti-spike CD8 responses, missed private and CD4 specificities.

A note on this clonotype: What it recognizes is unknown.

Unique molecular identifiers were affixed to single, distinct cDNA molecules. TCRdb processed the 5' RACE reads anew with MiXCR; each CDR3 protein has one entry. The sample lists about 83,000 distinct CDR3 sequences; about 12% were seen once. The receptor was isolated from an adult who was a healthcare worker with PCR-confirmed SARS-CoV-2 infection or an uninfected control (not recorded which). Input material: whole blood.

The DNA of the CDR3 is TGTGCCACCCCGACGGGGTTAGAGAATGAGCAGTTCTTC. Protein: CATPTGLENEQFF. The chain employs TRBV24-1 and TRBJ2-1; D possibly corresponds to TRBD2 (5 bases). V lost 9 bases and J 7 bases, leaving 15 bases between the germline ends. The CDR3 loop spans 13 amino acids. Germline loops: CDR1 KGHDR, CDR2 SFDVKD.